This T cell receptor beta chain appears in the sequencing data of a study of T cells in Graves' hyperthyroidism and ophthalmopathy. Patients between 18 and 65 years old had hyperthyroidism, newly diagnosed and lasting under 2 months. About 9.4 ml fresh peripheral blood yielded the PBMCs. Amplified regions were TCR beta CDR3 sequences from RNA transcripts. HTBI primers were the set used in a first-round RT-PCR of the TCR CDR3. MiXCR was run by TCRdb on the multiplex PCR reads, yielding one entry per CDR3 protein. The data contain about 720,000 distinct CDR3 sequences, around 19% of them singletons. This clonotype was detected a few times. Germline V gene sequence: CDR1 MNHEY, CDR2 SVGEGT. V lost 7 bases to trimming and J lost 6 bases; unmatched junction nucleotides: 1. This CDR3 is 12 amino acids long.

The chain uses TRBV6-2 or TRBV6-3 and TRBJ2-4; 9 nucleotides agree with TRBD1. Specimen: blood. This clonotype originated in a woman aged 45-60 years with Graves' hyperthyroidism that later progressed to Graves' ophthalmopathy. The CDR3, as DNA: TGTGCCAGCATGGGACAGGGAAACATTCAGTACTTC. Protein product: CASMGQGNIQYF.